The count of the clone carrying this TCR beta chain is one. Its antigen remains unknown. Some 92 million PBMCs per unsorted sample were used for genomic DNA. This specimen belongs to a study of shared clonotypes between healthy human individuals. The wider study: The donor pool was made up of a couple of women and a few men aged 18 to 49.

The V segment lost 0 bases and the J segment 10 bases; nucleotides outside the gene matches: 9. CDR1 is SGHVS and CDR2 is FNYEAQ in the germline V gene. The CDR3 is 16 amino acids. The study's findings and limits: Only a few donors were included, so the genetic and exposure-history diversity represented was limited.

This table comes from immunoSEQ multiplex PCR, and its TCRdb copy is limited to in-frame clones, with some not included. This sample has under 600,000 clones, with roughly four fifths found just once. This chain uses TRBV7-6 with TRBJ2-1; TRBD2 agrees at 10 bases. This clonotype was obtained from a woman in her forties in good health. Some clones in this sample may be carry-over from other donors' samples. Sample: PBMCs. The CDR3 loop reads CASSLAQREGPVEQFF. In nucleotides, the CDR3 is TGTGCCAGCAGCTTAGCACAGCGGGAGGGCCCAGTCGAGCAGTTCTTC.